The T cell receptor beta chain described here comes from a study of CD8+ T cells in alopecia areata listed by TCRdb under 2018. The study in broad terms: Treated patients were enrolled in an open-label pilot trial of oral tofacitinib at 5 to 10 mg twice daily for moderate-to-severe alopecia areata. Tofacitinib was given for 6 to 18 months, followed by 6 months of follow-up off drug to assess delayed response and recurrence. Disease severity in treated patients was measured with the SALT score, which quantifies the percentage of affected scalp surface area. To study T cell clonal expansion in alopecia areata, the researchers applied high-throughput TCRbeta sequencing to both the C3H/HeJ mouse model and human patients. On the human side, TCRbeta sequencing was run on scalp tissue and on sorted CD4+ and CD8+ peripheral blood T cells from healthy controls and from alopecia areata patients with either patchy or totalis/universalis disease. Tofacitinib-treated patients had biopsies at baseline and at 4 and 24 weeks of treatment, with a later scalp biopsy in several patients. Scalp clonality was compared among normal scalp (n=4), patchy alopecia areata scalp (n=8), and alopecia totalis/universalis scalp (n=8). RNA was extracted with the PAXgene miRNA kit for fixed scalp, the miRNeasy kit for PBMCs, and the RNeasy kit for mouse skin. TCRbeta CDR3 regions were amplified by immunoSEQ multiplex PCR with 35 Vbeta forward and 13 Jbeta reverse primers.

Trimming costs V 6 bases and J 2 bases, and their ends lie 17 bases apart. The cysteine opens and the phenylalanine closes a CDR3 of 14 amino acids. Kept here is only the CDR3 DNA, which spans 42 bases and is read in frame from base 1. CDR1 SQVTM and CDR2 ANQGSEA are derived from the germline V gene. According to the study, the label for this sample's time point signals: roughly 27 days on oral tofacitinib. Explained via the paper, the treatment or condition label denotes: oral pan-JAK inhibitor, 5-10 mg twice daily. From alopecia areata patients, peripheral blood was collected along with lesional scalp punch biopsies. After PBMCs were isolated by density centrifugation and stained for CD3, CD4 and CD8, a FACSAria was used to sort CD4+ and CD8+ T cells. Receptors were amplified or captured by the immunoSEQ multiplex PCR assay. RNA was extracted from all samples and reverse transcribed into cDNA, which served as template for TCR sequencing. SuperScript III was used to make first-strand cDNA, primed with a 2:1 mix of oligo-dT and random hexamers. A synthetic immune receptor repertoire was used to measure amplification bias, and any remaining bias was corrected computationally. For the original study's pipeline: Raw reads were preprocessed to remove errors, and CDR3 was defined according to IMGT conventions as the region from the conserved cysteine to phenylalanine. Clonality was calculated as 1 minus Shannon entropy normalized by log2 of the number of productive unique TCRs. Whether each scalp clone was CD4 or CD8 was inferred by checking scalp TCRbeta sequences against the CD4 and CD8 repertoires from sorted blood. The table comes from immuneACCESS by way of TCRdb, which keeps in-frame sequences with V and J called. Part of the clones is missing from these tables; in studies checked, under half for an unresolved V gene and the rest for unknown reasons. V and J calls and clone size are those listed in that table; D and trimming were worked out from the DNA. For this sample there are about 120,000 clones; around 56% appear just once. The top ten hold roughly 0.5% of the sample.

What the study reported, not specific to this receptor: Lesional scalp, especially in alopecia totalis/universalis, showed higher clonality and more expanded CD8+ clones than normal scalp, suggesting antigenic drive. During tofacitinib treatment, many expanded lesional clones stuck around in both scalp and blood, and this persistence may partly explain why relapse happens after treatment is stopped. With tofacitinib, both scalp clonality and the number of expanded CD8+ clones among the top 100 scalp clones went down significantly. TCR sequences shared between patients were less clear than in mice, possibly partly because of HLA diversity in the patient population. Because the treated cohort was small and included a single nonresponder, larger studies are needed to assess links between baseline CD8+ expansion and response. Scalp TCR repertoire analysis is complicated because resident alphabeta T cells in normal human skin are also sequenced, whereas mouse skin is dominated by gammadelta T cells.

Worth noting for this clone: Its binding antigen is unknown. No much larger clone exists at a distance of one base, and base qualities are not known.

This sample comprised CD4+ T cells sorted from blood, obtained at week 4, from a patient treated with tofacitinib. The sequence was obtained from a human donor with alopecia areata. The receptor chain draws on TRBV29-1 and TRBJ2-7; confidence is insufficient to name the D gene. The DNA sequence reads TGCAGCGTCGCCACAAAGATTGTTCCCTACGAGCAGTACTTC. It specifies CSVATKIVPYEQYF.